This TCR beta chain was profiled in a study of cytomegalovirus exposure and HLA in healthy donors. The PCR had 60 Vbeta and 13 Jbeta primers. Sequencing was performed with immunoSEQ multiplex PCR; in TCRdb, only in-frame clones are kept and a portion is missing. There are 150,000 or so clones in the sample; about 75% occur only once, and approximately 11% lies in the top ten. Source material: PBMCs. The clonotype comes from a man younger than 35 in good health and CMV-seropositive.

The DNA for the CDR3 is TGTGCCAGCAGCGGTGGGAGTGAGCAGTTCTTC. Its protein product is CASSGGSEQFF. The chain recombines TRBV7-9 with TRBJ2-1, with D perhaps TRBD2 (5 bases). CDR3 length: 11 amino acids. Germline lookup yields CDR1 SEHNR and CDR2 FQNEAQ (reference sequence). V lost 5 bases, J lost 9 bases, and 8 bases lay in between.